The 29 T cell receptor beta chains presented below share a single source sample, sequenced in a study of molecular identifiers for immune sequencing clone quantification. TCRdb independently ran MiXCR on the PCR reads; one entry per CDR3 protein. The sample lists 300,000 to 350,000 distinct CDR3 sequences; over 20% were seen once. Sequenced material: naive CD8+ T cells from blood, with Jurkat cell RNA spiked in. Subset meaning: FACS-sorted CD8+CD4-CCR7+CD45RA+ naive T cells. These receptors all come from a human donor in good health. Some libraries in this study had Jurkat cell RNA spiked in.

The genes are TRBV4-3 and TRBJ2-3; 9 bases fit TRBD1. This CDR3 comprises 15 residues. Germline lookup yields CDR1 LGHNA and CDR2 YSLEER. V was pared by 3 bases and J by 0 bases, with 1 base of the junction left unmatched. The CDR3 loop is CASSHDRGSTDTQYF. The CDR3 bases are TGCGCCAGCAGCCACGACAGGGGGAGCACAGATACGCAGTATTTT.

This rearrangement joins TRBV6-5 to TRBJ2-7, with a tentative D call TRBD1 (6 bases). The ends were cut back, 2 bases at V and 6 bases at J, with 14 bases in the middle. CDR1 and CDR2 from the germline V gene are MNHEY and SVGAGI. The CDR3 length is 14 residues. This CDR3 is CASSYGQGSREQYF. The CDR3 coding sequence is TGTGCCAGCAGTTACGGGCAGGGGAGCCGCGAGCAGTACTTC.

There are many counts of this clonotype. The chain links TRBV20-1 to TRBJ2-7; tentatively, D is TRBD1 (6 bases). The germline V and J ends were trimmed by 5 bases and 3 bases, with 20 bases remaining between them. This CDR3 region has 15 residues. Germline V gene data show CDR1 as DFQATT and CDR2 as SNEGSKA (reference sequence). The CDR3 is CSAPNSGDRGYEQYF. The CDR3 nucleotides are TGCAGTGCTCCCAACTCAGGGGACCGCGGCTACGAGCAGTACTTC.

A remark on this clonotype: A much larger clone differs from this one at a single base, so this may be a read error. The chain recombines TRBV6-2 or TRBV6-3 with TRBJ2-3; D possibly matches TRBD1 or TRBD2 (5 bases each). This CDR3 comprises 16 residues. Trimming took 5 bases from V and 2 from J, leaving 17 bases between them. Germline CDR1 is MNHEY and CDR2 is SVGEGT. The CDR3 sequence is CASSDDVYGTTDTQYF. The CDR3 nucleotides read TGTGCCAGCAGTGACGATGTCTACGGGACCACAGATACGCAGTATTTT.

This clonotype was observed a few times. The chain links TRBV20-1 to TRBJ1-2; 9 nucleotides align to TRBD1. This CDR3 comprises 16 residues. Germline-derived CDR1 and CDR2 are DFQATT and SNEGSKA (reference sequence). V lost 2 bases, J lost 3 bases, and 10 bases stayed unmatched. The CDR3 DNA follows: TGCAGTGCTAGAACCCGGAGACAGGGGGTAGACTATGGCTACACCTTC. Translated: CSARTRRQGVDYGYTF.

This clonotype has at least ten counts. J is TRBJ2-5 and V is TRBV29-1; D may be TRBD2 (5 bases). The ends were cut back, 4 bases at V and 5 bases at J, with 14 bases in the middle. The CDR3 contains 13 residues. Germline CDR1 and CDR2: SQVTM and ANQGSEA. CDR3 DNA sequence: TGCAGCGTTGTAGAGGGCATAGGCGAGACCCAGTACTTC. Amino acids: CSVVEGIGETQYF.

With regard to this clonotype: A read error is possible here, since a much larger clone lies one base away. The chain recombines TRBV6-5 with TRBJ2-7; TRBD1 is a possible D gene (6 bases). There are 14 residues in the CDR3. Germline V gene data show CDR1 as MNHEY and CDR2 as SVGAGI. The DNA of the CDR3 is TGTGCCAGCAGTTACTCGGCAGGGGCCTACAAGCAGTACTTC. Translated, it gives CASSYSAGAYKQYF.

This clonotype appeared many times. The rearrangement uses TRBV4-1 and TRBJ2-5; possibly TRBD1 for D (5 bases). This CDR3 is built from 15 residues. CDR1 and CDR2 (germline): MGHRA, YSYEKL. The germline V and J ends were trimmed by 0 bases and 4 bases, with 12 bases remaining between them. The CDR3 nucleotides are TGCGCCAGCAGCCAAGATTGGGGCAGTGGAGAGACCCAGTACTTC. Protein product: CASSQDWGSGETQYF.

The rearrangement uses TRBV25-1 and TRBJ2-3; no clear D. Trimming left V 11 bases short and J 4 bases short, with 13 bases between. Per germline, CDR1 MGHDK and CDR2 SYGVNS. This CDR3 has 12 amino acids. CDR3 residues: CAGQGLSDTQYF. CDR3 nucleotide sequence: TGTGCCGGCCAAGGCCTCTCAGATACGCAGTATTTT.

This clonotype was counted many times. The chain recombines TRBV5-1 with TRBJ2-3, with 7 nucleotides matching TRBD2. This CDR3 region has 16 residues. The germline V gene has CDR1 SGHRS and CDR2 YFSETQ. With V trimmed by 0 bases and J by 0 bases, 4 bases remained unmatched. In DNA form, the CDR3 reads TGCGCCAGCAGCTTGGCGGGACTACCTAGCACAGATACGCAGTATTTT. This codes for CASSLAGLPSTDTQYF.

This chain connects TRBV4-3 to TRBJ1-1; D perhaps matches TRBD1 (6 bases). CDR3 length: 15 residues. Trimming cost V 0 bases and J 11 bases, with 19 bases left between them. Germline V gives CDR1 LGHNA, CDR2 YSLEER. The CDR3 sequence: CASSQDRIGAGDAFF. CDR3 coding DNA: TGCGCCAGCAGCCAAGATAGGATTGGCGCAGGGGACGCTTTCTTT.

This clonotype showed up many times. The chain employs TRBV2 and TRBJ1-1; the D is unclear. Trimming removed 2 bases from V and 3 bases from J, with 16 bases in between. The CDR3 covers 16 residues. Per the germline V gene, CDR1 is SNHLY and CDR2 is FYNNEI. CDR3 protein: CASSERAASIYTEAFF. The CDR3 region has the DNA TGTGCCAGCAGTGAAAGGGCGGCCAGTATTTACACTGAAGCTTTCTTT.

This clonotype has ten or more counts. The rearrangement links TRBV7-9 to TRBJ2-7, with 7 bases fitting TRBD1. The CDR3 is 12 amino acids. V was pared by 5 bases and J by 4 bases, with 2 bases of the junction left unmatched. Germline lookup yields CDR1 SEHNR and CDR2 FQNEAQ (reference sequence). CDR3 residues: CASSHRGYEQYF. The DNA for the CDR3 is TGTGCCAGCAGCCACAGGGGATACGAGCAGTACTTC.

The rearrangement joins TRBV7-9 to TRBJ2-6; D is possibly TRBD1 or TRBD2 (6 bases each). CDR3 size: 18 residues. The germline CDR1 and CDR2 sequences are SEHNR and FQNEAQ (reference sequence). V was trimmed by 5 bases and J by 2 bases, leaving 19 bases between them. In nucleotides, the CDR3 is TGTGCCAGCAGCCCCTCCACGGGGGCGCGTCCTGGGGCCAACGTCCTGACTTTC. Its translation: CASSPSTGARPGANVLTF. The full variable domain, its missing parts supplied by reference TRBV7-9 and TRBJ2-6, is DTGVSQNPRHKITKRGQNVTFRCDPISEHNRLYWYRQTLGQGPEFLTYFQNEAQLEKSRLLSDRFSAERPKGSFSTLEIQRTEQGDSAMYLCASSPSTGARPGANVLTFGAGSRLTVL.

This clonotype was picked up a small number of times. The CDR3 bases are TGTGCCAGCAGCGTTACTAGCGGGGGGTTTCAAGAGACCCAGTACTTC. Protein product: CASSVTSGGFQETQYF. This chain connects TRBV9 to TRBJ2-5; TRBD2 matches at 12 bases. The germline V gene encodes CDR1 SGDLS and CDR2 YYNGEE. This CDR3 is 16 amino acids long. Trimming cost V 2 bases and J 2 bases; bases outside gene matches: 4. The entire variable domain, with the rest obtained from reference TRBV9 and TRBJ2-5, is as follows: DSGVTQTPKHLITATGQRVTLRCSPRSGDLSVYWYQQSLDQGLQFLIQYYNGEERAKGNILERFSAQQFPDLHSELNLSSLELGDSALYFCASSVTSGGFQETQYFGPGTRLLVL.

In the case of this clonotype: With a much larger clone just one base away, this may be a read error. The V and J genes are TRBV12-3 or TRBV12-4 and TRBJ2-7, with 10 bases fitting TRBD1. J gave up 6 bases and V 5 bases, and 4 bases lay outside the gene matches. This CDR3 spans 13 amino acids. CDR3 residues: CASSPRDRGEQYF. CDR3 nucleotide sequence: TGTGCCAGCAGTCCCCGGGACAGGGGCGAGCAGTACTTC.

This clonotype was detected ten times or more. CDR3 sequence (DNA): TGTGCCAGCAGCCGCGAAGGTGAATTCTTC. It yields the protein CASSREGEFF. The chain joins TRBV11-2 to TRBJ2-1; D is undetermined. Trimming removed 5 bases from V and 16 bases from J, with 12 bases in between. The germline CDR1 and CDR2 sequences are SGHAT and FQNNGV. This CDR3 spans 10 amino acids.

This clonotype appeared many times. CDR3 nucleotides: TGTGCCACCAGTGGGGGACTCGGGCAGCCCCAGCATTTT. As protein: CATSGGLGQPQHF. The V and J genes are TRBV24-1 and TRBJ1-5; possibly TRBD1 for D (5 bases). Per germline, CDR1 KGHDR and CDR2 SFDVKD. This CDR3 spans 13 amino acids. V lost 5 bases, J lost 7 bases, and 11 bases lay in between.

The chain joins TRBV21-1 to TRBJ1-2. TRBV21-1 is a pseudogene locus. The CDR3 covers 13 residues. The CDR3 sequence is CASSALPNYGYTF. CDR3 bases: TGTGCCAGCAGCGCATTACCTAACTATGGCTACACCTTC.

This clonotype was counted a few times. CDR3 bases: TGCAGCGTAACGGACAGGGAAGGTAGCTATGGCTACACCTTC. Protein product: CSVTDREGSYGYTF. This rearrangement joins TRBV29-1 to TRBJ1-2; the match to TRBD1 covers 8 bases. J gave up 4 bases and V 6 bases, and 10 bases lay outside the gene matches. The germline gives CDR1 SQVTM, CDR2 ANQGSEA. The CDR3 is made up of 14 amino acids.

On this clonotype itself: Being one base from a much bigger clone, this may be a read error. The V and J genes are TRBV6-5 and TRBJ2-7; D is perhaps TRBD2 (6 bases). With 6 bases removed from V and 9 bases from J, the gap between germline ends came to 18 bases. Germline CDR1 reads MNHEY; CDR2 reads SVGAGI. The CDR3 covers 13 residues. This CDR3 reads CASRVGGSLGQYF. The CDR3 coding sequence is TGTGCCAGCAGAGTGGGAGGATCCCTGGGGCAGTACTTC.

Many counts were recorded for this clonotype. The chain couples TRBV7-9 to TRBJ2-4; D possibly corresponds to TRBD1 (5 bases). Trimming shortened V by 1 base and J by 0 bases, and 7 bases separated the two germline ends. The CDR3 is 15 amino acids. The germline V gene has CDR1 SEHNR and CDR2 FQNEAQ (reference sequence). The CDR3 coding sequence is TGTGCCAGCAGCTTAGTTCAGGGAGCCAAAAACATTCAGTACTTC. Residues: CASSLVQGAKNIQYF.

This clonotype was counted ten times or more. CDR3 region: CASSLANGEDTQYF. In DNA form, the CDR3 reads TGCGCCAGCAGCTTGGCCAACGGGGAAGATACGCAGTATTTT. The chain couples TRBV5-1 to TRBJ2-3; D might be TRBD2 (5 bases). The CDR3 loop spans 14 amino acids. From germline, CDR1 is SGHRS and CDR2 YFSETQ. Between the trimmed V and J ends, which lost 0 bases and 5 bases, there was a span of 10 bases.

As for this clonotype: Given a much more abundant clone one base away, this may be a read error. The chain employs TRBV28 and TRBJ2-4; TRBD1 aligns across 8 bases. V was pared by 6 bases and J by 8 bases, with 12 bases of the junction left unmatched. The CDR3 is made up of 15 amino acids. CDR1 and CDR2 from the germline V gene are MDHEN and SYDVKM. The CDR3 DNA is TGTGCCAGCAGCCGGAACAGGGGGGCAGACGACATTCAGTACTTC. Its protein is CASSRNRGADDIQYF.

A remark on this clonotype: Since the CDR3 does not end with the conserved phenylalanine or tryptophan, this likely comes from a read error. The rearrangement joins TRBV20-1 to TRBJ1-2; D is unresolved. This CDR3 has 11 residues. Germline loops: CDR1 DFQATT, CDR2 SNEGSKA (reference sequence). CDR3 coding DNA: TGCAGAGGAGGAGGGCCCTATGGCTACACCATC. It translates to CRGGGPYGYTI.

This clonotype occurred many times. V is TRBV20-1 and J is TRBJ2-7; D unclear. CDR1 and CDR2 from the germline V gene are DFQATT and SNEGSKA (reference sequence). V lost 6 bases and J 3 bases, leaving 9 bases between the germline ends. The CDR3 consists of 11 residues. The CDR3 sequence: CSAPEGYEQYF. The CDR3 coding sequence is TGCAGTGCCCCGGAAGGCTACGAGCAGTACTTC.

This clonotype was picked up many times. V gene TRBV14 combines with J gene TRBJ1-2, with no clear D. CDR3 length: 14 amino acids. Trimming cost V 4 bases and J 2 bases, with 11 bases left between them. The germline V gene has CDR1 SGHDN and CDR2 FVKESK. CDR3: CASSLSGINYGYTF. The CDR3 bases are TGTGCCAGCAGCCTTTCCGGGATAAACTATGGCTACACCTTC.

This clonotype was detected ten times or more. This chain uses TRBV28 with TRBJ2-7; D gene uncertain. Germline lookup yields CDR1 MDHEN and CDR2 SYDVKM. Trimming pared 3 bases from V and 6 bases from J, leaving 15 bases between. This CDR3 has 14 amino acids. CDR3 nucleotides: TGTGCCAGCAGTTTCTCCCTTGGTGAGTCCGAGCAGTACTTC. Its translation: CASSFSLGESEQYF.

Ten or more counts support this clonotype. The chain links TRBV20-1 to TRBJ2-3; D is possibly TRBD1 (6 bases). V lost 3 bases and J 3 bases, leaving 16 bases between the germline ends. This CDR3 comprises 15 residues. Per the germline V gene, CDR1 is DFQATT and CDR2 is SNEGSKA (reference sequence). In DNA, the CDR3 is TGCAGTGCTAGGGCACAGGGAGAGGGTACAGATACGCAGTATTTT. It yields the protein CSARAQGEGTDTQYF.